This T cell receptor beta chain derives from a study of blood T cells in healthy people across ages. A second 7 to 11 cycle PCR used barcoded and J-beta primers. A single record per CDR3 protein comes from TCRdb applying MiXCR to the 5' RACE reads. This sample carries 2 million or so distinct CDR3 sequences, 49% of them seen once, and the ten largest clones take approximately 2%. The sequenced sample was blood. This TCR derives from a woman aged 40 to 50 in good health.

CDR3 coding DNA: TGTGCCAGCAGCTTATGGGGACAGGGAGTTGGGCGGTATGGCTACACCTTC. As protein: CASSLWGQGVGRYGYTF. The V gene is TRBV7-2, the J gene TRBJ1-2, with 9 bases aligning to TRBD1. V was clipped by 2 bases and J by 5 bases; unmatched bases: 12. The CDR3 is 17 amino acids. CDR1 and CDR2 from the germline V gene are SGHTA and FQGNSA.